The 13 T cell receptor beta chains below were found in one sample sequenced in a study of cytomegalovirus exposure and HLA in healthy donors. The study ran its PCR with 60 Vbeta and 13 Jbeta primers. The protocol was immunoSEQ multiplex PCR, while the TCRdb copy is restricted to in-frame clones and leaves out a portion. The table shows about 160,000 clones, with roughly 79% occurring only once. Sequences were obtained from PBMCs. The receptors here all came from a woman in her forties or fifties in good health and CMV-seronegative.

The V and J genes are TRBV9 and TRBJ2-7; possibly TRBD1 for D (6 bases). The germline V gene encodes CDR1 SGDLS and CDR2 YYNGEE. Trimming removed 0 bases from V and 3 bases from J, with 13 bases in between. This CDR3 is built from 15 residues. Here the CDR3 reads CASSVEAGDLYEQYF. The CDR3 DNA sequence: TGTGCCAGCAGCGTAGAGGCAGGGGACCTCTACGAGCAGTACTTC.

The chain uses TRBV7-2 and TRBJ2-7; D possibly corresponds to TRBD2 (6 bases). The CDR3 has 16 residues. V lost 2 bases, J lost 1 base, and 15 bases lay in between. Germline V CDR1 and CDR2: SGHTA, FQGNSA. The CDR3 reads CASSLSPGRTSYEQYF. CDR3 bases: TGTGCCAGCAGCTTAAGCCCCGGGAGAACATCCTACGAGCAGTACTTC.

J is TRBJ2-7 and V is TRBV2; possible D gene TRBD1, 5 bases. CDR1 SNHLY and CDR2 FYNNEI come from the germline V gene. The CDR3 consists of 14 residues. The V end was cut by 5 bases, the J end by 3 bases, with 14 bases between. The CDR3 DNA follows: TGTGCCAGCAGTACGCAGGGTTCCCTCTACGAGCAGTACTTC. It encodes CASSTQGSLYEQYF.

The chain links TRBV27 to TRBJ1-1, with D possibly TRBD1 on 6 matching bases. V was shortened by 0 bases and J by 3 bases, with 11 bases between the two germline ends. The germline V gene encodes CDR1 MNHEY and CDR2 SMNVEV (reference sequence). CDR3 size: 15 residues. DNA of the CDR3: TGTGCCAGCAGTTTATCAGGGGGGGTTCACACTGAAGCTTTCTTT. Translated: CASSLSGGVHTEAFF.

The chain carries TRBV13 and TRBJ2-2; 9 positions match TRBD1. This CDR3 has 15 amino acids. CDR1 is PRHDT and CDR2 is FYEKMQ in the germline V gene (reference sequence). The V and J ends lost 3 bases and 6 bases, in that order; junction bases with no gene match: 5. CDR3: CASSFGTGRPGELFF. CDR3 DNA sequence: TGTGCCAGCAGCTTTGGGACAGGGCGTCCCGGGGAGCTGTTTTTT.

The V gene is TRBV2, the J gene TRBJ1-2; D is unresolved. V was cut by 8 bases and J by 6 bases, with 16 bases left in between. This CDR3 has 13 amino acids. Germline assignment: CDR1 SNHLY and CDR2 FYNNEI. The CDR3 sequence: CASYLRRFDGYTF. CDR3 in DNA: TGTGCCAGCTACCTTAGGCGGTTTGATGGCTACACCTTC.

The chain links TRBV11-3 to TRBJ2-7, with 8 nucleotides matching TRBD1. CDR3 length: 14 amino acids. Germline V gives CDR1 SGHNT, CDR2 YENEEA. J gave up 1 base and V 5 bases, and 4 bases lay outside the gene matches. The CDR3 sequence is CASSPDRASYEQYF. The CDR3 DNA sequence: TGTGCCAGCAGCCCGGACAGGGCTTCCTACGAGCAGTACTTC.

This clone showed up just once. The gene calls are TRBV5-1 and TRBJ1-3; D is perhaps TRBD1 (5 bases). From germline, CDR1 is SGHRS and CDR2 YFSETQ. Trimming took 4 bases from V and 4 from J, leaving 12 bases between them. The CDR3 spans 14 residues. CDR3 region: CASSAGAMGNTIYF. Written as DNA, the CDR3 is TGCGCCAGCAGCGCTGGGGCGATGGGAAACACCATATATTTT.

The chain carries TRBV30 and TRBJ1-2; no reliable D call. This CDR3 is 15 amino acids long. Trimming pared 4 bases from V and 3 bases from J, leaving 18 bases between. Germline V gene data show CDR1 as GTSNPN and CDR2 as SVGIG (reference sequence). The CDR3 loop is CAWNILAPSYYGYTF. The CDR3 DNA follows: TGTGCCTGGAACATTTTAGCCCCTTCCTACTATGGCTACACCTTC.

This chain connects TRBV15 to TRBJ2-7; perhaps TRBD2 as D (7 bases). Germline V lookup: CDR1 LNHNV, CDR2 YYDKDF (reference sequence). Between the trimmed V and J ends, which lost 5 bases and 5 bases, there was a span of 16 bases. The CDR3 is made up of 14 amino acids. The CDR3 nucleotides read TGTGCCACCAGCCGGAGGGGGGGCGCAGACGAGCAGTACTTC. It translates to CATSRRGGADEQYF.

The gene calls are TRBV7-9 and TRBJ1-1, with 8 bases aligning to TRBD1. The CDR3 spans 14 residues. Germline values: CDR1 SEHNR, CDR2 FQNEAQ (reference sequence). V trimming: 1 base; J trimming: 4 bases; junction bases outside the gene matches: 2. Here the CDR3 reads CASSLGQGSTEAFF. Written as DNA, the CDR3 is TGTGCCAGCAGCTTAGGACAGGGGAGCACTGAAGCTTTCTTT.

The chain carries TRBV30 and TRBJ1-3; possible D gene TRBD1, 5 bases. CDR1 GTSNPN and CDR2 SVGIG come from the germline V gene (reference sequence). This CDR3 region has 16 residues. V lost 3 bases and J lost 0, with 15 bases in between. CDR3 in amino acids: CAWSVTRGPSGNTIYF. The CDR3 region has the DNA TGTGCCTGGAGCGTCACAAGGGGCCCCTCTGGAAACACCATATATTTT.

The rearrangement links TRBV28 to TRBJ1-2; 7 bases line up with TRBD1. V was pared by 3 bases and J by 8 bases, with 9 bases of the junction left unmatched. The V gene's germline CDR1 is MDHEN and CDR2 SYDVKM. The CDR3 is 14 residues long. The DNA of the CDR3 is TGTGCCAGCAGTTTCAGTACAGGGGAAGGCGGCTACACCTTC. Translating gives CASSFSTGEGGYTF.